This TCR beta chain was sequenced during a study of cytotoxic CD8 clonotypes in ibrutinib-treated CLL. Between the trimmed V and J ends, which lost 5 bases and 0 bases, there was a span of 5 bases. The CDR3 has 14 amino acids. In germline, CDR1 is SGHTA, CDR2 FQGTGA. Deep sequencing aimed at 1 in 200,000 to 1 in 1 million T cells' resolution. Clones were read by immunoSEQ multiplex PCR, and TCRdb kept only the in-frame ones, dropping some. The profile shows about 150,000 clones, roughly 76% of them singletons. Sequences were derived from PBMCs, sampled after 24 months of ibrutinib treatment. The source of this sequence is a human donor with chronic lymphocytic leukemia. V usage is TRBV7-3 and J usage is TRBJ2-6; D is uncertain. The CDR3 bases are TGTGCCAGCAGCCCATCCTCTGGGGCCAACGTCCTGACTTTC. Amino acid sequence: CASSPSSGANVLTF.